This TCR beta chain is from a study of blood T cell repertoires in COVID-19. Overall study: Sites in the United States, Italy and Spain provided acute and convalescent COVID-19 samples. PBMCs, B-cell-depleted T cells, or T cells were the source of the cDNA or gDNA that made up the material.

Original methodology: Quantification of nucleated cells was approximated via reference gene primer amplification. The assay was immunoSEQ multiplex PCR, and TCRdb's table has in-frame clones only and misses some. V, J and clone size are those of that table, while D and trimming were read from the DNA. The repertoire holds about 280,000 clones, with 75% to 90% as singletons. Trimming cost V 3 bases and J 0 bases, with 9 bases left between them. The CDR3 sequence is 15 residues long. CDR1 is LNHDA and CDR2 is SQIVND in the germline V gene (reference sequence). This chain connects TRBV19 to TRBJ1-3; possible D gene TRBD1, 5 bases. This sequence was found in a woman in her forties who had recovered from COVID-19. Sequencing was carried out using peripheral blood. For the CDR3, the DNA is TGTGCCAGTAGTATCCGACAGCCCTCTGGAAACACCATATATTTT. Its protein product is CASSIRQPSGNTIYF. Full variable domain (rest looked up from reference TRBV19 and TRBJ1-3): DGGITQSPKYLFRKEGQNVTLSCEQNLNHDAMYWYRQDPGQGLRLIYYSQIVNDFQKGDIAEGYSVSREKKESFPLTVTSAQKNPTAFYLCASSIRQPSGNTIYFGEGSWLTVV.